This passage covers 25 T cell receptor beta chains from one sample sequenced in a study of CD8 T cell repertoires and HIV-1 epitope variants. This table comes from immunoSEQ multiplex PCR, and its TCRdb copy is limited to in-frame clones, with some not included. The table includes tens of thousands of clones, roughly 81% detected once. Sequencing was performed on uncultured baseline CD8+ T cells from peripheral blood mononuclear cells (PBMCs). The source of these receptors is a male donor with HIV.

This clone occurred once. This chain links TRBV9 with TRBJ2-1; 10 bases fit TRBD2. Germline CDR1 SGDLS, CDR2 YYNGEE. The CDR3 extends over 15 amino acids. V shed 0 bases and J 8 bases; nucleotides not matched to a gene: 5. The CDR3 spells CASSVGLAGVYEQFF. CDR3 sequence (DNA): TGTGCCAGCAGCGTAGGTCTAGCGGGAGTCTATGAGCAGTTCTTC.

The V gene is TRBV6-5, the J gene TRBJ1-4; possible D gene TRBD1, 5 bases. The germline V gene has CDR1 MNHEY and CDR2 SVGAGI. With 0 bases removed from V and 7 bases from J, the gap between germline ends came to 12 bases. The CDR3 contains 15 residues. CDR3 sequence (DNA): TGTGCCAGCAGTTACTCAGCGGGGGTGGGTGAAAAACTGTTTTTT. Residues: CASSYSAGVGEKLFF.

V is TRBV4-3 and J is TRBJ2-7; 8 nucleotides match TRBD2. From germline, CDR1 is LGHNA and CDR2 YSLEER. V trimming: 5 bases; J trimming: 5 bases; junction bases outside the gene matches: 8. The CDR3 is made up of 14 amino acids. CDR3 nucleotide sequence: TGCGCCAGCAGCGCGGGGGGCCCCGGCGACGAGCAGTACTTC. Translation gives CASSAGGPGDEQYF.

The chain recombines TRBV7-2 with TRBJ2-3; TRBD1 aligns across 7 bases. V shed 2 bases and J 5 bases; nucleotides not matched to a gene: 7. The CDR3 totals 15 residues. Germline lookup yields CDR1 SGHTA and CDR2 FQGNSA. For the CDR3, the DNA is TGTGCCAGCAGCTTATGGACAGGACGGAGAGATACGCAGTATTTT. Translation: CASSLWTGRRDTQYF. The full variable domain, completed using reference TRBV7-2 and TRBJ2-3, is GAGVSQSPSNKVTEKGKDVELRCDPISGHTALYWYRQSLGQGLEFLIYFQGNSAPDKSGLPSDRFSAERTGGSVSTLTIQRTQQEDSAVYLCASSLWTGRRDTQYFGPGTRLTVL.

This chain connects TRBV19 to TRBJ1-1, with D perhaps TRBD1 (5 bases). The germline V and J ends were trimmed by 8 bases and 1 base, with 8 bases remaining between them. Germline V lookup: CDR1 LNHDA, CDR2 SQIVND (reference sequence). The CDR3 loop spans 12 amino acids. The CDR3 nucleotides are TGTGCCAGTCATACAGGGAACACTGAAGCTTTCTTT. Its protein is CASHTGNTEAFF.

The rearrangement joins TRBV19 to TRBJ2-7; 7 nucleotides match TRBD2. Germline lookup yields CDR1 LNHDA and CDR2 SQIVND (reference sequence). The CDR3 sequence is 14 residues long. Trimming at V came to 5 bases and at J to 2 bases, leaving 6 bases not matched to a gene. The CDR3 DNA reads TGTGCCAGTAGTCCGGCTAGCGGAGCCTACGAGCAGTACTTC. This gives the protein CASSPASGAYEQYF.

CDR3 DNA sequence: TGTGCCAGCAGCTCACCGGGACCACAAAGGCTTGGCTACACCTTC. Translated: CASSSPGPQRLGYTF. This chain connects TRBV5-6 to TRBJ1-2, with D perhaps matching TRBD1 (5 bases). Germline assignment: CDR1 SGHDT and CDR2 YYEEEE. CDR3 size: 15 residues. V gave up 3 bases and J gave up 7 bases, with 19 bases separating them.

The chain recombines TRBV5-4 with TRBJ2-7; TRBD2 aligns across 10 bases. The CDR3 spans 13 residues. CDR1 is SGHNT, CDR2 YYREEE, per germline (reference sequence). The DNA for the CDR3 is TGTGTCATGAGCGGGAGGGCCTCCTACGAGCAGTACTTC. It is translated as CVMSGRASYEQYF.

This chain uses TRBV19 with TRBJ1-2; 7 nucleotides match TRBD1. The CDR3 spans 12 residues. V shed 3 bases and J 8 bases; nucleotides not matched to a gene: 3. CDR1 and CDR2 from the germline V gene are LNHDA and SQIVND (reference sequence). This chain's CDR3 is CASSIGDSGYTF. The CDR3, as DNA: TGTGCCAGTAGTATTGGGGACAGCGGCTACACCTTC.

In DNA form, the CDR3 reads TGTGCCAGCAGCCAAGAAGAGGGCACAGGGGAGGGCTACGAGCAGTACTTC. Translating it yields CASSQEEGTGEGYEQYF. This sequence joins TRBV4-2 and TRBJ2-7, with D possibly being TRBD1 or TRBD2 (7 bases each). Germline CDR1 reads LGHNA; CDR2 reads YNFKEQ. The CDR3 is 17 residues long. V lost 0 bases and J 3 bases, leaving 18 bases between the germline ends.

The chain combines TRBV27 with TRBJ1-1; no clear D gene. Looked up from germline, CDR1 is MNHEY and CDR2 is SMNVEV (reference sequence). This CDR3 has 15 amino acids. V lost 3 bases to trimming and J lost 7 bases, with 18 bases between them. In DNA, the CDR3 is TGTGCCAGCAGTTTGCCCCCGTCCCTTGGCGGTGAAGCTTTCTTT. Protein: CASSLPPSLGGEAFF.

V is TRBV28 and J is TRBJ2-3; D possibly uses TRBD1 or TRBD2 (5 bases each). V lost 5 bases and J lost 1, with 16 bases in between. From germline, CDR1 is MDHEN and CDR2 SYDVKM. The CDR3 length is 16 residues. DNA of the CDR3: TGTGCCAGCAGTCCCCGGGACGCCATTGGCACAGATACGCAGTATTTT. It codes for CASSPRDAIGTDTQYF.

This chain joins TRBV9 and TRBJ1-1; 11 bases agree with TRBD1. The CDR3 is made up of 15 amino acids. Trimming took 2 bases from V and 5 from J; bases not matched to a gene: 5. CDR1 and CDR2 (germline): SGDLS, YYNGEE. The CDR3 loop is CASSVGQGANTEAFF. The CDR3 nucleotides are TGTGCCAGCAGCGTTGGACAGGGGGCGAATACTGAAGCTTTCTTT.

The CDR3 spells CASTQSRGSGANVLTF. The CDR3 DNA reads as TGTGCCAGTACCCAGTCCCGGGGGAGCGGGGCCAACGTCCTGACTTTC. This rearrangement joins TRBV19 to TRBJ2-6; the D gene is possibly TRBD2 (6 bases). The CDR3 is 16 residues long. The germline V gene has CDR1 LNHDA and CDR2 SQIVND (reference sequence). The V and J ends lost 7 bases and 4 bases respectively, with 17 bases between them.

The V call is TRBV5-1, the J call TRBJ1-1; D perhaps matches TRBD1 (6 bases). This CDR3 is built from 15 residues. Germline values: CDR1 SGHRS, CDR2 YFSETQ. V was cut by 4 bases and J by 0 bases, with 13 bases left in between. In nucleotides, the CDR3 is TGCGCCAGCAGCACGGGGAGGGACATGAACACTGAAGCTTTCTTT. Protein: CASSTGRDMNTEAFF.

This clone was found once. A read error may account for a junction end that differs from germline. V gene TRBV7-3 combines with J gene TRBJ1-2; D is unresolved. The germline CDR1 and CDR2 sequences are SGHTA and FQGTGA. This CDR3 is built from 16 residues. CDR3 residues: CASSQDPPDLDYGYTF. In DNA form, the CDR3 reads TGCGCCAGCAGCCAAGATCCCCCAGACTTGGACTATGGCTACACCTTC.

The chain recombines TRBV21-1 with TRBJ2-3; no check of the table's D call, TRBD2, against the DNA was made. TRBV21-1 is shown as a pseudogene. The CDR3 consists of 14 residues. The CDR3 sequence is CASSKRLAGDTQYF. The DNA of the CDR3 is TGTGCCAGCAGCAAACGGCTAGCGGGGGATACGCAGTATTTT.

The CDR3 loop is CASSLFGTGAGELFF. Written as DNA, the CDR3 is TGTGCCAGCAGCTTATTTGGGACAGGGGCCGGGGAGCTGTTTTTT. This chain connects TRBV11-2 to TRBJ2-2; TRBD1 agrees at 10 bases. Looked up from germline, CDR1 is SGHAT and CDR2 is FQNNGV. The CDR3 runs to 15 residues. The ends lost 2 bases at V and 6 bases at J; junction bases unmatched: 3.

The chain carries TRBV5-1 and TRBJ1-1; a possible D gene is TRBD1 (5 bases). V was shortened by 3 bases and J by 5 bases, with 17 bases between the two germline ends. This CDR3 is 15 amino acids long. Germline loops: CDR1 SGHRS, CDR2 YFSETQ. The CDR3 loop reads CASSSDPGRGTEAFF. For the CDR3, the DNA is TGCGCCAGCAGCTCAGATCCAGGGAGAGGAACTGAAGCTTTCTTT.

This chain connects TRBV29-1 to TRBJ2-2, with TRBD1 as a possible D gene (5 bases). This CDR3 comprises 14 residues. Germline V gene lookup returns CDR1 SQVTM and CDR2 ANQGSEA. The germline V and J ends were trimmed by 3 bases and 1 base, with 9 bases remaining between them. This chain's CDR3 is CSVEGLLNTGELFF. Here the CDR3 DNA reads TGCAGCGTTGAGGGGCTATTGAACACCGGGGAGCTGTTTTTT.

The chain recombines TRBV10-2 with TRBJ2-7, with a tentative D call TRBD2 (5 bases). Deletions cut 8 bases from V and 5 bases from J, with 16 bases between. The CDR3 contains 13 residues. Germline CDR1 is WSHSY and CDR2 is SAAADI. CDR3 sequence (DNA): TGCGCCAGCTTGGGGAGTAATGGCGACGAGCAGTACTTC. Amino acids: CASLGSNGDEQYF.

The CDR3 DNA follows: TGTGCCAGCAGCGAGACTAGCGGATACACAGATACGCAGTATTTT. Protein product: CASSETSGYTDTQYF. The chain has TRBV9 and TRBJ2-3; TRBD2 matches at 9 bases. Germline trimming cut 3 bases from V and 2 bases from J; bases unmatched to any gene: 4. The CDR3 sequence is 15 residues long. Germline lookup yields CDR1 SGDLS and CDR2 YYNGEE.

The J gene is TRBJ1-2, the V gene TRBV28; D is undetermined. The V end lost 5 bases, the J end lost 4 bases, and 8 bases lay between the germline ends. Germline CDR1 reads MDHEN; CDR2 reads SYDVKM. This CDR3 is 12 amino acids long. CDR3 nucleotides: TGTGCCAGCAGTGAATTTCTCTATGGCTACACCTTC. Its protein product is CASSEFLYGYTF.

The chain uses TRBV28 and TRBJ1-6; D remains unclear. The germline V and J ends were trimmed by 6 bases and 10 bases, with 16 bases remaining between them. Germline V gives CDR1 MDHEN, CDR2 SYDVKM. The CDR3 is 14 residues long. As DNA, the CDR3 is TGTGCCAGCAGCTCCGACCGACGAAGGTCACCCCTCCACTTT. Amino acid sequence: CASSSDRRRSPLHF.

This clone was observed once. V gene TRBV30 combines with J gene TRBJ1-1, with D perhaps TRBD1 (6 bases). The germline V and J ends were trimmed by 7 bases and 5 bases, with 17 bases remaining between them. The germline gives CDR1 GTSNPN, CDR2 SVGIG (reference sequence). The CDR3 sequence is 13 residues long. CDR3 in DNA: TGTGCCTCATCTCGGAGGGGGTATACTGAAGCTTTCTTT. Translation gives CASSRRGYTEAFF.